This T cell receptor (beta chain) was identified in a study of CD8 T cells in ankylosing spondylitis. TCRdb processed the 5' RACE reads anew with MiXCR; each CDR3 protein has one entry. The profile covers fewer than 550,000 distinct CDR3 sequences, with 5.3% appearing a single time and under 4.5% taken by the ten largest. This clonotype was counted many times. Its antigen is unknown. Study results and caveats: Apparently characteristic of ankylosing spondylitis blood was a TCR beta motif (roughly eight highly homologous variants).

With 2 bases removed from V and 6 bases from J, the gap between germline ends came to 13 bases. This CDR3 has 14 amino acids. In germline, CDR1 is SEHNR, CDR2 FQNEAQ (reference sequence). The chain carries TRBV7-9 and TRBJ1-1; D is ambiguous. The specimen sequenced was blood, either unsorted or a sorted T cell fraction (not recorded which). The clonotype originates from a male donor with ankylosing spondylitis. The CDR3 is CASSLRFSGSEAFF. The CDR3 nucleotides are TGTGCCAGCAGCTTACGGTTTTCGGGGTCTGAAGCTTTCTTT.